Detailed here is one T cell receptor beta chain. What it binds is unknown. This entry belongs to a study of response to subunit inactivated influenza vaccine. TCRdb ran MiXCR on the RT-PCR reads and lists one entry per CDR3 protein. The sample records around 520,000 distinct CDR3 sequences, about 25% being singletons. The study, taken as a whole, reports: Few additional T cells are recruited per seasonal influenza vaccination, authors suggested.

CDR1 and CDR2 (germline): SEHNR, FQNEAQ (reference sequence). The V and J ends lost 1 base and 2 bases respectively, with 6 bases between them. The CDR3 extends over 14 amino acids. The V gene is TRBV7-9, the J gene TRBJ1-5; unclear D gene. This specimen was CD4+ T cells sorted from PBMCs, taken more than 4 days after vaccination. This clonotype originated in a man aged 45 to 65 who received an inactivated influenza vaccine. CDR3 protein: CASSLEGRNQPQHF. CDR3 nucleotides: TGTGCCAGCAGCTTAGAAGGTCGCAATCAGCCCCAGCATTTT.